The entry that follows covers one TCR beta chain sequence. The repertoire was sequenced with immunoSEQ multiplex PCR; TCRdb's copy has only in-frame clones and lacks some. There are around 64,000 clones in the sample; 91% occur only once, and approximately 15% lies in the top ten. Patients who had autoimmune disease history or got systemic immunosuppression were left out. This record belongs to a study of OX40 agonist ivuxolimab in advanced cancers. Study at large: Averaging about 60 years in age, with a range of roughly 23 to 80, the cohort was 65% to 85% male.

This TCR was sampled from an adult with an advanced solid tumor such as melanoma, head and neck, liver or kidney cancer. The sample was CD4+ or CD8+ T cells sorted from blood, taken in a trial of the OX40 agonist ivuxolimab.

CDR3 amino acids: CASSLAEYQETQYF. CDR3 nucleotides: TGTGCCAGCAGCTTAGCGGAGTACCAAGAGACCCAGTACTTC. The V call is TRBV7-2, the J call TRBJ2-5; D is uncertain. The germline V gene encodes CDR1 SGHTA and CDR2 FQGNSA. This CDR3 comprises 14 residues. V dropped 0 bases and J dropped 0 bases, with 5 bases sitting between them. The full variable domain, in which reference TRBV7-2 and TRBJ2-5 provide the parts outside the CDR3, is GAGVSQSPSNKVTEKGKDVELRCDPISGHTALYWYRQSLGQGLEFLIYFQGNSAPDKSGLPSDRFSAERTGGSVSTLTIQRTQQEDSAVYLCASSLAEYQETQYFGPGTRLLVL.